The clone carrying this TCR beta chain was recorded a few times. This entry belongs to a study of blood T cells in healthy people across ages. This CDR3 has 15 residues. V lost 3 bases, J lost 3 bases, and 5 bases stayed unmatched. Germline CDR1 is SGHTA and CDR2 is FQGNSA. The second PCR ran about 6 to 12 cycles with a sample-barcoded 5' primer and J-beta primers. Every cDNA was tagged by a template-switch adaptor with 12 random nucleotides. One entry per CDR3 protein results from TCRdb running MiXCR on the 5' RACE reads. The repertoire holds around 1,900,000 distinct CDR3 sequences, with about 39% as singletons.

This sequence joins TRBV7-2 and TRBJ2-1, with TRBD2 matching 7 bases. Sequenced: blood. The TCR comes from a human donor in good health. Written as DNA, the CDR3 is TGTGCCAGCAGCTTCCTAGCGGACTACTACAATGAGCAGTTCTTC. Its protein product is CASSFLADYYNEQFF.